The subject of this entry is one TCR beta chain. The sample belongs to a study of blood T cell repertoires in COVID-19. Germline CDR1 is MDHEN and CDR2 is SYDVKM. CDR3 length: 14 amino acids. The V gene lost 6 bases and the J gene lost 3 bases, with 14 bases spanning the gap. Repertoires were generated with immunoSEQ multiplex PCR, while TCRdb's copy carries only in-frame clones and drops some. The sample consists of about 260,000 clones, 90% of them appearing once. The chain combines TRBV28 with TRBJ2-5; the D gene is possibly TRBD1 (6 bases). The source of this sequence is a man in his fifties or sixties who had been exposed to COVID-19. Sequencing was done on a sample of PBMCs or T cells enriched from blood (not recorded which). CDR3 DNA: TGTGCCAGCAGATATACAGGGAGTGAAGAGACCCAGTACTTC. Protein sequence: CASRYTGSEETQYF. Filled out from reference TRBV28 and TRBJ2-5, the complete variable domain reads DVKVTQSSRYLVKRTGEKVFLECVQDMDHENMFWYRQDPGLGLRLIYFSYDVKMKEKGDIPEGYSVSREKKERFSLILESASTNQTSMYLCASRYTGSEETQYFGPGTRLLVL.